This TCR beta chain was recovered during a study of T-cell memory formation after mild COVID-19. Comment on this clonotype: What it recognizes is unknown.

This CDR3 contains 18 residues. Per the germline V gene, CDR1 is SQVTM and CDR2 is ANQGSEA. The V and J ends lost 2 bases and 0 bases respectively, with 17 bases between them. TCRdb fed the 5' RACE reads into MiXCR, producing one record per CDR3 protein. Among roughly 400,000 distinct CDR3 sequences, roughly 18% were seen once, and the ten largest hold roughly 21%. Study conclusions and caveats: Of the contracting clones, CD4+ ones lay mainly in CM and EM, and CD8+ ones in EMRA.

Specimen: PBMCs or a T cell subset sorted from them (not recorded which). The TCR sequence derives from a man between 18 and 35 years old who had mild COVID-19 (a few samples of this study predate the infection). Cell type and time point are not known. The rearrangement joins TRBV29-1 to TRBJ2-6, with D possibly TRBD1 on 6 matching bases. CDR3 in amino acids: CSVEFTGTNSSGANVLTF. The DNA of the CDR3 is TGCAGCGTTGAATTCACCGGGACAAATAGCTCTGGGGCCAACGTCCTGACTTTC. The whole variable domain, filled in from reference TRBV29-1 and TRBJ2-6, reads SAVISQKPSRDICQRGTSLTIQCQVDSQVTMMFWYRQQPGQSLTLIATANQGSEATYESGFVIDKFPISRPNLTFSTLTVSNMSPEDSSIYLCSVEFTGTNSSGANVLTFGAGSRLTVL.